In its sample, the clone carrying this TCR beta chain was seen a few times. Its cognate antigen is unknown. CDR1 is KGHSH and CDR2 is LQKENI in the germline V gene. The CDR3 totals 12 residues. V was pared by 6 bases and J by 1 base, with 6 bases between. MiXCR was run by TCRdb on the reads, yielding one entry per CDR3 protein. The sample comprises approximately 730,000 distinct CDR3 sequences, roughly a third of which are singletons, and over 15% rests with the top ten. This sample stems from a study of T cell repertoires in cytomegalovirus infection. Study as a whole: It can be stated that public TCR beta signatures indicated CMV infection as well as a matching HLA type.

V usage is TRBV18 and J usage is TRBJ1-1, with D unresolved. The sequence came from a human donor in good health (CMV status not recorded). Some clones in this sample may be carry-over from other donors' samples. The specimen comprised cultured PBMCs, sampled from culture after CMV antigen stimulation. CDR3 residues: CASSAANTEAFF. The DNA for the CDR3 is TGTGCCAGCTCCGCCGCGAACACTGAAGCTTTCTTT.